Shown below are 22 T cell receptor beta chains from a single sample sequenced in a study. TCRdb analysed the RT-PCR reads with MiXCR anew, one entry per CDR3 protein. This table holds 650,000 to 800,000 distinct CDR3 sequences, 13% to 15% found once. Sequencing used memory CD4+ T cells from blood. The receptors here all came from a female donor in good health, serving as a healthy control.

This clonotype was observed a few times. CDR3 in amino acids: CSAPMGQAYEQYF. The CDR3 DNA reads as TGCAGTGCCCCGATGGGACAGGCCTACGAGCAGTACTTC. The V and J genes are TRBV20-1 and TRBJ2-7; 8 nucleotides align to TRBD1. CDR3 length equals 13 residues. The junction had 6 bases not matched to a gene; V was cut back by 6 bases and J by 2 bases. From germline, CDR1 is DFQATT and CDR2 SNEGSKA (reference sequence).

The J gene is TRBJ1-1, the V gene TRBV28, with D possibly TRBD1 on 6 matching bases. V was pared by 6 bases and J by 8 bases, with 13 bases between. The CDR3 is 12 residues long. From germline, CDR1 is MDHEN and CDR2 SYDVKM. CDR3 amino acids: CASRDQGREAFF. The CDR3 bases are TGTGCCAGCAGGGATCAGGGGAGGGAAGCTTTCTTT.

The chain recombines TRBV20-1 with TRBJ2-2; the D is unclear. This CDR3 spans 13 amino acids. V lost 8 bases and J 1 base, leaving 11 bases between the germline ends. CDR1 and CDR2 (germline): DFQATT, SNEGSKA (reference sequence). The CDR3 protein is CSSPGENTGELFF. The CDR3 DNA is TGCAGTTCTCCGGGTGAGAACACCGGGGAGCTGTTTTTT.

This clonotype was counted only a few times. At one boundary the junction diverges from the germline segment, which might be a read error. CDR3: CACSYSRRERRDEQFF. The CDR3 DNA follows: TGTGCCTGCAGTTACAGTAGGCGGGAAAGGAGGGATGAGCAGTTCTTC. The genes are TRBV6-2 or TRBV6-3 and TRBJ2-1, with a possible D match to TRBD2 (6 bases). Germline V gene data show CDR1 as MNHEY and CDR2 as SVGEGT. This CDR3 is built from 16 residues.

This chain joins TRBV7-3 and TRBJ2-7; TRBD2 matches at 9 bases. Germline CDR1 SGHTA, CDR2 FQGTGA. V lost 3 bases and J lost 5; bases outside the gene matches: 8. There are 15 residues in the CDR3. CDR3 DNA sequence: TGTGCCAGCAGCTTTGGCGGGAGGGCCACGGACGAGCAGTACTTC. Translated: CASSFGGRATDEQYF.

The V call is TRBV15, the J call TRBJ1-6; the D is unclear. The germline V gene encodes CDR1 LNHNV and CDR2 YYDKDF (reference sequence). The ends were cut back, 0 bases at V and 7 bases at J, with 7 bases in the middle. The CDR3 runs 14 residues. CDR3 nucleotide sequence: TGTGCCACCAGCAGAGATACTCCGAATTCACCCCTCCACTTT. Its protein product is CATSRDTPNSPLHF.

There are a few counts of this clonotype. The chain employs TRBV20-1 and TRBJ2-7, with TRBD2 identical over 14 bases. The CDR3 is made up of 16 amino acids. The J segment lost 0 bases and the V segment lost 1 base, leaving 2 bases of the junction unmatched. Germline CDR1 reads DFQATT; CDR2 reads SNEGSKA (reference sequence). In DNA form, the CDR3 reads TGCAGTGCTAGAGGGGGACTAGCGGGAGACTCCTACGAGCAGTACTTC. This translates into CSARGGLAGDSYEQYF.

This clonotype was counted at least ten times. The CDR3 sequence is CASSLGGEGYNEQFF. CDR3 sequence (DNA): TGCGCCAGCAGCTTGGGTGGAGAAGGATACAATGAGCAGTTCTTC. The chain recombines TRBV5-1 with TRBJ2-1; D remains unclear. CDR1 SGHRS and CDR2 YFSETQ come from the germline V gene. The CDR3 totals 15 residues. The germline V and J ends were trimmed by 0 bases and 4 bases, with 11 bases remaining between them.

This clonotype was picked up a small number of times. The genes are TRBV7-2 and TRBJ1-1, with 10 bases aligning to TRBD1. The germline V gene has CDR1 SGHTA and CDR2 FQGNSA. The CDR3 covers 18 residues. V trimming: 1 base; J trimming: 8 bases; junction bases outside the gene matches: 16. CDR3 DNA sequence: TGTGCCAGCAGCTTAGGAGGAGGGACAGGGGCCAAGATTGTAGAAGCTTTCTTT. Protein sequence: CASSLGGGTGAKIVEAFF.

This clonotype has only a few counts. The rearrangement joins TRBV7-8 to TRBJ1-1; 7 bases are a match to TRBD1. Trimming removed 0 bases from V and 3 bases from J; junction bases left unmatched: 4. This CDR3 region has 15 residues. The germline CDR1 and CDR2 sequences are SGHVS and FQNEAQ. The CDR3 DNA reads TGTGCCAGCAGCTTAGCAGACAGGGTGGACACTGAAGCTTTCTTT. Encoded protein: CASSLADRVDTEAFF.

This clonotype showed up many times. The V call is TRBV6-5, the J call TRBJ1-1; D is perhaps TRBD1 (6 bases). The CDR3 contains 15 residues. Trimming cost V 5 bases and J 0 bases, with 13 bases left between them. From germline, CDR1 is MNHEY and CDR2 SVGAGI. This CDR3 is CASSPQGLMNTEAFF. CDR3 nucleotides: TGTGCCAGCAGTCCACAGGGCTTAATGAACACTGAAGCTTTCTTT.

This clonotype was counted many times. The chain is built from TRBV4-2 and TRBJ1-6; 9 positions match TRBD1. V was clipped by 1 base and J by 6 bases; unmatched bases: 1. Looked up from germline, CDR1 is LGHNA and CDR2 is YNFKEQ. The CDR3 is 15 amino acids. This CDR3 is CASSQGDRVNSPLHF. DNA for the CDR3: TGTGCCAGCAGCCAAGGGGACAGGGTTAATTCACCCCTCCACTTT.

This clonotype was detected ten times or more. The chain has TRBV4-3 and TRBJ2-5; 8 bases align to TRBD2. This CDR3 has 18 amino acids. Looked up from germline, CDR1 is LGHNA and CDR2 is YSLEER. Losses at the gene ends were 0 bases for V and 5 bases for J; bases not matched to a gene: 14. The DNA for the CDR3 is TGCGCCAGCAGCCAAGATTTGACCGGGGGGGGTTTAGGCGAGACCCAGTACTTC. It is translated as CASSQDLTGGGLGETQYF.

The chain has TRBV6-5 and TRBJ1-1; D gene ambiguous. The V and J ends lost 8 bases and 6 bases respectively, with 16 bases between them. The CDR3 extends over 13 amino acids. Germline V gene data show CDR1 as MNHEY and CDR2 as SVGAGI. CDR3 coding DNA: TGTGCCAGCGTCGTTGGCGGTACCGCTGAAGCTTTCTTT. Encoded protein: CASVVGGTAEAFF.

This clonotype has ten or more counts. The chain joins TRBV27 to TRBJ2-2; D possibly corresponds to TRBD1 (5 bases). Germline loops: CDR1 MNHEY, CDR2 SMNVEV (reference sequence). The CDR3 totals 16 residues. The V end lost 5 bases, the J end lost 1 base, and 14 bases lay between the germline ends. The CDR3 loop is CASSTRTPRNTGELFF. The CDR3 DNA reads TGTGCCAGCAGTACCCGGACACCGAGGAACACCGGGGAGCTGTTTTTT.

This clonotype has just a few counts. The chain couples TRBV7-9 to TRBJ1-2; possible D gene TRBD1, 6 bases. The CDR3 totals 14 residues. The V end was cut by 1 base, the J end by 8 bases, with 14 bases between. Germline V gene sequence: CDR1 SEHNR, CDR2 FQNEAQ (reference sequence). CDR3: CASSLVQGLGGYTF. The CDR3 nucleotides are TGTGCCAGCAGCTTAGTACAGGGCTTAGGCGGCTACACCTTC.

This clonotype was seen ten or more times. The gene calls are TRBV10-2 and TRBJ1-1; no clear D gene. Looked up from germline, CDR1 is WSHSY and CDR2 is SAAADI. This CDR3 is 12 amino acids long. V was trimmed by 7 bases and J by 1 base, leaving 7 bases between them. CDR3 region: CASTQKNTEAFF. Here the CDR3 DNA reads TGCGCCAGCACACAGAAGAACACTGAAGCTTTCTTT.

Concerning this clonotype itself: One end of the junction fails to match germline, which may point to a read error. The J gene is TRBJ1-2, the V gene TRBV6-2 or TRBV6-3; tentatively, D is TRBD1 (6 bases). This CDR3 contains 14 residues. The germline gives CDR1 MNHEY, CDR2 SVGEGT. The CDR3 DNA sequence: TGTGCCAGCAGTGACTCCGGGACACTGTATGGCTACACCTTC. Protein sequence: CASSDSGTLYGYTF.

The genes are TRBV5-1 and TRBJ2-3; D assignment may be TRBD1 or TRBD2 (5 bases each). This CDR3 comprises 13 residues. The germline V and J ends were trimmed by 7 bases and 0 bases, with 9 bases remaining between them. Germline-derived CDR1 and CDR2 are SGHRS and YFSETQ. The chain's CDR3 is CASQGASTDTQYF. CDR3 nucleotide sequence: TGCGCCAGCCAGGGAGCTAGCACAGATACGCAGTATTTT.

This chain connects TRBV6-5 to TRBJ1-5; D is possibly TRBD1 (5 bases). Trimming cost V 0 bases and J 6 bases, with 12 bases left between them. From germline, CDR1 is MNHEY and CDR2 SVGAGI. There are 15 residues in the CDR3. This CDR3 reads CASSYSGLLGQPQHF. CDR3 bases: TGTGCCAGCAGTTACTCGGGACTACTAGGTCAGCCCCAGCATTTT.

This clonotype was detected many times. The V call is TRBV27, the J call TRBJ1-5; 9 bases line up with TRBD1. The CDR3 has 19 amino acids. Per germline, CDR1 MNHEY and CDR2 SMNVEV (reference sequence). Trimming at V came to 2 bases and at J to 0 bases, leaving 11 bases not matched to a gene. The CDR3 DNA reads TGTGCCAGCAGTTTAGAACCCATACAGGGGGCGCGTAGCAATCAGCCCCAGCATTTT. The encoded protein is CASSLEPIQGARSNQPQHF.

The genes are TRBV20-1 and TRBJ2-7, with TRBD2 identical over 10 bases. The CDR3 is 15 residues long. V was clipped by 2 bases and J by 2 bases; unmatched bases: 6. Germline loops: CDR1 DFQATT, CDR2 SNEGSKA (reference sequence). The CDR3 region is CSARLAGDATYEQYF. The CDR3 DNA sequence: TGCAGTGCTAGACTAGCGGGAGACGCAACCTACGAGCAGTACTTC.